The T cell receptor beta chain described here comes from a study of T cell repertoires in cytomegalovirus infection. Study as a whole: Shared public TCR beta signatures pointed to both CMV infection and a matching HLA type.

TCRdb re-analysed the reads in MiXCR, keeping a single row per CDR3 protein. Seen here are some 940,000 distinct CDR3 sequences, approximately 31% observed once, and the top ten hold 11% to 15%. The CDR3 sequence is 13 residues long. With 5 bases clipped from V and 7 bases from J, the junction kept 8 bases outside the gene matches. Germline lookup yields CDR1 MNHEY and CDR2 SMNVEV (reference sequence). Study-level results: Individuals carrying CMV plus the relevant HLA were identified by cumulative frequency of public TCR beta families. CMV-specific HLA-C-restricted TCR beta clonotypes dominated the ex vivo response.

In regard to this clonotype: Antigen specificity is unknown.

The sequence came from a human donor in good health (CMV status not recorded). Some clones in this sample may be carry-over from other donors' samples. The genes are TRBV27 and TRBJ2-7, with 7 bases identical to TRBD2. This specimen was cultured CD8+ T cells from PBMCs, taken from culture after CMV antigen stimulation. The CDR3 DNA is TGTGCCAGCAGTGGAGCGGGGCTTGGGGAGCAGTACGTC. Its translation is CASSGAGLGEQYV.